Included here is one T cell receptor (beta chain) sequence, with context. In each case, RNA was isolated and then reverse transcribed into cDNA as the sequencing template. Method: immunoSEQ multiplex PCR; TCRdb's copy keeps in-frame clones and lacks some. The sample includes about 200,000 clones, roughly two fifths of them seen just once. The length of the CDR3 is 13 residues. The V gene end was trimmed by 8 bases and the J gene end by 1 base; junction bases not matched to a gene: 6. Germline V gene sequence: CDR1 GTSNPN, CDR2 SVGIG (reference sequence). This entry comes from a study of CD8+ T cells in alopecia areata. Treatment defined: oral pan-JAK inhibitor, 5-10 mg twice daily.

V gene TRBV30 combines with J gene TRBJ1-1; 8 bases match TRBD1. Sequencing used CD4+ T cells sorted from blood, obtained between weeks 30 and 35, from a patient treated with tofacitinib. This receptor was obtained from a human donor with alopecia areata. The CDR3 bases are TGTGCCCGGACCGGACAGGGGAACACTGAAGCTTTCTTT. This gives the protein CARTGQGNTEAFF.